These 26 T cell receptor beta chains were sequenced from one sample in a study of shared clonotypes between healthy human individuals. This table comes from immunoSEQ multiplex PCR, and its TCRdb copy is limited to in-frame clones, with some not included. This sample carries about 2.4 million clones, under 95% of them seen once, and the ten largest clones take 0.35% to 0.45%. Input material: naive CD4+ T cells from PBMCs. Subset of the sample: CD45RA+ positively selected. The receptors come from a man aged 18 to 29 in good health. Some clones in this sample may be carry-over from other donors' samples.

The chain recombines TRBV11-2 with TRBJ2-3; no reliable D call. The ends were cut back, 3 bases at V and 4 bases at J, with 5 bases in the middle. The CDR3 contains 12 residues. The germline V gene encodes CDR1 SGHAT and CDR2 FQNNGV. CDR3 sequence (DNA): TGTGCCAGCAGCTTCGACCCAGATACGCAGTATTTT. Protein product: CASSFDPDTQYF.

The chain recombines TRBV7-9 with TRBJ2-2; the D gene is possibly TRBD2 (5 bases). This CDR3 contains 15 residues. Deletions cut 5 bases from V and 3 bases from J, with 13 bases between. Per germline, CDR1 SEHNR and CDR2 FQNEAQ (reference sequence). The CDR3: CASSEGGSYTGELFF. The CDR3 DNA follows: TGTGCCAGCAGCGAAGGTGGGAGCTACACCGGGGAGCTGTTTTTT.

The V call is TRBV7-3, the J call TRBJ2-7; TRBD1 is a possible D gene (5 bases). Germline-derived CDR1 and CDR2 are SGHTA and FQGTGA. Trimming stripped 3 bases from V and 7 bases from J, with 16 bases between. The CDR3 has 14 amino acids. The CDR3 nucleotides read TGTGCCAGCAGCTTCTGCAGGGCAAGTTGGGAGCAGTACTTC. Its protein product is CASSFCRASWEQYF. The full variable domain, rest sourced from reference TRBV7-3 and TRBJ2-7, is GAGVSQTPSNKVTEKGKYVELRCDPISGHTALYWYRQSLGQGPEFLIYFQGTGAADDSGLPNDRFFAVRPEGSVSTLKIQRTERGDSAVYLCASSFCRASWEQYFGPGTRLTVT.

The chain recombines TRBV2 with TRBJ2-2; 8 positions match TRBD2. The CDR3 is 13 residues long. The V segment lost 8 bases and the J segment 4 bases; nucleotides outside the gene matches: 3. CDR1 is SNHLY and CDR2 is FYNNEI in the germline V gene. The CDR3 is CASGAGGTGELFF. The CDR3 region has the DNA TGTGCCAGCGGGGCGGGGGGCACCGGGGAGCTGTTTTTT. Filled out from reference TRBV2 and TRBJ2-2, the complete variable domain reads EPEVTQTPSHQVTQMGQEVILRCVPISNHLYFYWYRQILGQKVEFLVSFYNNEISEKSEIFDDQFSVERPDGSNFTLKIRSTKLEDSAMYFCASGAGGTGELFFGEGSRLTVL.

The chain joins TRBV6-6 to TRBJ2-7; the match to TRBD1 covers 10 bases. V was clipped by 7 bases and J by 9 bases; unmatched bases: 12. Germline CDR1 MNHNY, CDR2 SVGAGI (reference sequence). The CDR3 runs to 14 residues. CDR3 DNA sequence: TGTGCCAGCACCCAGACAGGGGGCGTTCAGGGGCAGTACTTC. Its translation is CASTQTGGVQGQYF.

The chain is built from TRBV5-6 and TRBJ2-1; 12 nucleotides line up with TRBD2. Germline CDR1 SGHDT, CDR2 YYEEEE. The ends lost 5 bases at V and 4 bases at J; junction bases unmatched: 7. The CDR3 is made up of 16 amino acids. CDR3 amino acids: CASRRELAGGYNEQFF. The CDR3 DNA is TGTGCCAGCAGAAGAGAACTAGCGGGAGGTTACAATGAGCAGTTCTTC.

A remark on this clone: The sample holds other DNA sequences that translate to the same CDR3. The chain links TRBV7-9 to TRBJ2-7; 8 positions agree with TRBD1. The germline V gene has CDR1 SEHNR and CDR2 FQNEAQ (reference sequence). The CDR3 sequence is 13 residues long. Trimming removed 4 bases from V and 3 bases from J; junction bases left unmatched: 2. The CDR3 DNA sequence: TGTGCCAGCAGCTCAACAGGGGGCTACGAGCAGTACTTC. Translation gives CASSSTGGYEQYF.

The chain couples TRBV9 to TRBJ1-2; the D is unclear. The CDR3 runs to 15 residues. Between the trimmed V and J ends, which lost 4 bases and 0 bases, there was a span of 13 bases. CDR1 SGDLS and CDR2 YYNGEE come from the germline V gene. CDR3 in amino acids: CASSLSAPANYGYTF. CDR3 coding DNA: TGTGCCAGCAGCTTGAGCGCTCCAGCTAACTATGGCTACACCTTC.

This chain joins TRBV5-5 and TRBJ1-5, with TRBD1 as a possible D gene (6 bases). Germline CDR1 SGHKS, CDR2 YYEKEE (reference sequence). V was trimmed by 4 bases and J by 4 bases, leaving 15 bases between them. The CDR3 has 15 residues. CDR3 DNA: TGTGCCAGCAGCATACAGGGAATTGAGAATCAGCCCCAGCATTTT. The encoded protein is CASSIQGIENQPQHF. The full variable domain, rest sourced from reference TRBV5-5 and TRBJ1-5, is DAGVTQSPTHLIKTRGQQVTLRCSPISGHKSVSWYQQVLGQGPQFIFQYYEKEERGRGNFPDRFSARQFPNYSSELNVNALLLGDSALYLCASSIQGIENQPQHFGDGTRLSIL.

This chain uses TRBV29-1 with TRBJ1-2; D gene unclear. Looked up from germline, CDR1 is SQVTM and CDR2 is ANQGSEA. V was cut by 7 bases and J by 5 bases, with 17 bases left in between. CDR3 length: 13 amino acids. CDR3 DNA sequence: TGCAGCGCGGGTGGGGTGGGGATTTATGGCTACACCTTC. Amino acid sequence: CSAGGVGIYGYTF.

The rearrangement uses TRBV2 and TRBJ1-1; maybe TRBD1 (5 bases). The CDR3 totals 13 residues. Trimming cost V 1 base and J 5 bases, with 8 bases left between them. Germline V CDR1 and CDR2: SNHLY, FYNNEI. The CDR3 is CASSEVGGTEAFF. The CDR3 nucleotides read TGTGCCAGCAGTGAAGTCGGGGGGACTGAAGCTTTCTTT.

This chain links TRBV6-5 with TRBJ1-4, with no clear D. The CDR3 sequence is 15 residues long. Trimming shortened V by 0 bases and J by 6 bases, and 11 bases separated the two germline ends. CDR1 and CDR2 from the germline V gene are MNHEY and SVGAGI. CDR3 nucleotide sequence: TGTGCCAGCAGTTACTCTTCCAGCCGGTATGAAAAACTGTTTTTT. This sequence encodes CASSYSSSRYEKLFF.

The CDR3 coding sequence is TGTGCCAGCAGCATCGGACTAGCGACAAATACGCAGTATTTT. Residues: CASSIGLATNTQYF. V usage is TRBV6-5 and J usage is TRBJ2-3; 9 bases agree with TRBD2. The junction had 8 bases not matched to a gene; V was cut back by 6 bases and J by 7 bases. The CDR3 consists of 14 residues. CDR1 and CDR2 (germline): MNHEY, SVGAGI.

V and J are TRBV4-3 and TRBJ2-3; D call uncertain. CDR1 LGHNA and CDR2 YSLEER come from the germline V gene. V was trimmed by 3 bases and J by 8 bases, leaving 15 bases between them. This CDR3 spans 14 amino acids. The CDR3 loop is CASSQVSRSGTQYF. In DNA form, the CDR3 reads TGCGCCAGCAGCCAGGTGTCCAGGTCGGGTACGCAGTATTTT.

The J gene is TRBJ1-2, the V gene TRBV5-1, with 7 bases lining up with TRBD1. The junction had 10 bases not matched to a gene; V was cut back by 0 bases and J by 5 bases. There are 16 residues in the CDR3. CDR1 is SGHRS and CDR2 is YFSETQ in the germline V gene. The CDR3 coding sequence is TGCGCCAGCAGCTTGGTCGCAGGGGGTGCTATTTATGGCTACACCTTC. Protein product: CASSLVAGGAIYGYTF.

A note on this clone: Different DNA sequences within this sample yield the same CDR3. The chain couples TRBV5-1 to TRBJ2-1; weak D call: TRBD2 (6 bases). Deletions cut 0 bases from V and 1 base from J, with 8 bases between. The CDR3 has 15 amino acids. Germline V gene lookup returns CDR1 SGHRS and CDR2 YFSETQ. As DNA, the CDR3 is TGCGCCAGCAGCTTGGACGGGGGTTCCTACAATGAGCAGTTCTTC. It specifies CASSLDGGSYNEQFF.

This chain links TRBV19 with TRBJ1-5; 7 bases match TRBD1. Germline trimming cut 4 bases from V and 4 bases from J; bases unmatched to any gene: 10. From germline, CDR1 is LNHDA and CDR2 SQIVND (reference sequence). This CDR3 has 16 amino acids. DNA of the CDR3: TGTGCCAGTAGTACCCACGACAGGGCTTCAAATCAGCCCCAGCATTTT. As protein: CASSTHDRASNQPQHF.

The chain recombines TRBV5-1 with TRBJ2-3; 7 nucleotides match TRBD2. The CDR3 length is 16 residues. After removal of 4 bases from V and 1 base from J, the junction contained 9 bases not matched to a gene. CDR1 and CDR2 (germline): SGHRS, YFSETQ. The CDR3 sequence is CASSPSGTTGTDTQYF. As DNA, the CDR3 is TGCGCCAGCAGCCCCAGCGGGACGACGGGCACAGATACGCAGTATTTT.

The sample holds one count of this clone. The chain recombines TRBV25-1 with TRBJ2-2, with 10 bases lining up with TRBD2. J lost 5 bases, V lost 1 base, and 1 base had no gene match. The CDR3 has 15 residues. Per the germline V gene, CDR1 is MGHDK and CDR2 is SYGVNS. CDR3 in DNA: TGTGCCAGCAGTGAATCGGGACTAGCGACCGGGGAGCTGTTTTTT. Its translation: CASSESGLATGELFF.

The V call is TRBV12-5, the J call TRBJ2-3; D is unresolved. Germline V gives CDR1 LGHNT, CDR2 FRNRAP. V was trimmed by 2 bases and J by 0 bases, leaving 3 bases between them. CDR3 size: 13 residues. CDR3 in DNA: TGTGCTAGTGGTTTGCGTAGCACAGATACGCAGTATTTT. Its protein product is CASGLRSTDTQYF.

The chain uses TRBV2 and TRBJ1-1, with D possibly matching TRBD1 (5 bases). Germline assignment: CDR1 SNHLY and CDR2 FYNNEI. There are 14 residues in the CDR3. The V end lost 5 bases, the J end lost 1 base, and 11 bases lay between the germline ends. Written as DNA, the CDR3 is TGTGCCAGCAGTCCTCGACAGTGGAACACTGAAGCTTTCTTT. Its translation: CASSPRQWNTEAFF.

The V call is TRBV5-1, the J call TRBJ2-2, with 7 bases that match TRBD2. J was trimmed by 5 bases and V by 4 bases; bases with no gene match: 14. Germline loops: CDR1 SGHRS, CDR2 YFSETQ. The CDR3 consists of 17 residues. CDR3: CASSAAGVGGSTGELFF. DNA of the CDR3: TGCGCCAGCAGCGCCGCGGGGGTTGGCGGGAGTACCGGGGAGCTGTTTTTT.

V is TRBV28 and J is TRBJ1-3; perhaps TRBD1 as D (5 bases). Per germline, CDR1 MDHEN and CDR2 SYDVKM. V was trimmed by 10 bases and J by 3 bases, leaving 13 bases between them. This CDR3 spans 13 amino acids. The CDR3 is CAIRRGGGNTIYF. In DNA, the CDR3 is TGTGCCATCCGAAGGGGAGGTGGAAACACCATATATTTT.

The CDR3 here is CASSELLLADNEQFF. DNA of the CDR3: TGTGCCAGCAGTGAACTCCTACTAGCGGACAATGAGCAGTTCTTC. The chain couples TRBV6-1 to TRBJ2-1, with 8 bases lining up with TRBD2. CDR1 MNHNS and CDR2 SASEGT come from the germline V gene. The CDR3 contains 15 residues. The J segment lost 5 bases and the V segment lost 2 bases, leaving 5 bases of the junction unmatched.

This rearrangement joins TRBV5-4 to TRBJ2-3; D perhaps matches TRBD2 (6 bases). Germline CDR1 is SGHNT and CDR2 is YYREEE (reference sequence). V was shortened by 0 bases and J by 0 bases, with 11 bases between the two germline ends. The CDR3 contains 16 residues. The CDR3 region is CASSLGGLPSTDTQYF. CDR3 nucleotides: TGTGCCAGCAGCTTGGGGGGACTCCCTAGCACAGATACGCAGTATTTT. The whole variable domain, remainder taken from reference TRBV5-4 and TRBJ2-3, is ETGVTQSPTHLIKTRGQQVTLRCSSQSGHNTVSWYQQALGQGPQFIFQYYREEENGRGNFPPRFSGLQFPNYSSELNVNALELDDSALYLCASSLGGLPSTDTQYFGPGTRLTVL.

This chain joins TRBV5-1 and TRBJ2-7, with 8 bases lining up with TRBD1. This CDR3 has 17 residues. V lost 4 bases to trimming and J lost 7 bases; unmatched junction nucleotides: 19. The germline gives CDR1 SGHRS, CDR2 YFSETQ. Here the CDR3 reads CASSGGVIGQGAREQYF. The CDR3 nucleotides read TGCGCCAGCAGCGGTGGTGTAATCGGGCAGGGGGCTCGAGAGCAGTACTTC.